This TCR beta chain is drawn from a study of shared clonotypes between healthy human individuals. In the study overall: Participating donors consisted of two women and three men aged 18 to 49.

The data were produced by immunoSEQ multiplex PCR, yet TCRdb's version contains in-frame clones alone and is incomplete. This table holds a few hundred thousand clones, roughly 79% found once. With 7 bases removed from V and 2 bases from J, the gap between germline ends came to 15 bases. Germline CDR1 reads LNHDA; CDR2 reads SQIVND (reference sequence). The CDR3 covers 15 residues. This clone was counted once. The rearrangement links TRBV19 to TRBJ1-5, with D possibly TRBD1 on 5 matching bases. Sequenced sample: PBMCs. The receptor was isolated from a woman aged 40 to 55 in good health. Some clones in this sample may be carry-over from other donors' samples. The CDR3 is CASTMWGRGNQPQHF. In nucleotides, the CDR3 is TGTGCCAGTACCATGTGGGGGAGAGGCAATCAGCCCCAGCATTTT.